This TCR beta chain derives from a study of T-cell reconstitution after alpha-beta-depleted transplantation in children. Points from the study as a whole: A year post-transplant, T-cell counts and diversity derived mostly from newly produced T cells. Surviving recipient T cells and thymic progenitors produced the high day-60 TCRbeta diversity seen in some patients. It was reported that alpha-beta T cells came from several hundred expanded graft clones (about two months after transplant).

The germline V gene has CDR1 MDHEN and CDR2 SYDVKM. The CDR3 has 17 amino acids. V was clipped by 0 bases and J by 9 bases, with 23 bases between them. Preparation of the TCRbeta library involved a method that used unique molecular identifiers. MiXCR, applied by TCRdb to the PCR reads, yields one record per CDR3 protein. Here the sample spans fewer than 150,000 distinct CDR3 sequences, roughly 10% being singletons. This clonotype was seen only a few times. The antigen is unknown. This chain connects TRBV28 to TRBJ1-1; D might be TRBD1 (5 bases). The sequences come from PBMCs, mostly from graft donor cells, collected 180 days after TCRalphabeta/CD19-depleted stem cell transplant. This sequence was found in a girl in the first two years of life who had a stem cell transplant for combined immunodeficiency, so the T cells may come from the graft donor. CDR3 nucleotide sequence: TGTGCCAGCAGTTTATGGACCCCAACCGGGACGGACGTCCAAGCTTTCTTT. This gives the protein CASSLWTPTGTDVQAFF.